Following are 8 T cell receptor beta chains from one sample sequenced in a study of blood T cell repertoires in COVID-19. The table came from immunoSEQ multiplex PCR; TCRdb's copy has only in-frame clones and leaves some out. This repertoire shows 250,000 to 350,000 clones, 90% found once; its top ten account for 3.5% to 4.5%. The sequencing input was PBMCs or T cells enriched from blood (not recorded which). All receptors come from a woman under 30 with acute COVID-19.

V is TRBV2 and J is TRBJ2-7; the match to TRBD2 covers 10 bases. After removal of 3 bases from V and 3 bases from J, the junction contained 5 bases not matched to a gene. Germline-derived CDR1 and CDR2 are SNHLY and FYNNEI. The CDR3 spans 15 residues. This chain's CDR3 is CASSERGTSDYEQYF. Written as DNA, the CDR3 is TGTGCCAGCAGTGAGCGAGGGACTAGCGACTACGAGCAGTACTTC. The full variable domain, with the rest looked up from reference TRBV2 and TRBJ2-7, is EPEVTQTPSHQVTQMGQEVILRCVPISNHLYFYWYRQILGQKVEFLVSFYNNEISEKSEIFDDQFSVERPDGSNFTLKIRSTKLEDSAMYFCASSERGTSDYEQYFGPGTRLTVT.

The V and J genes are TRBV28 and TRBJ1-1, with D tentatively TRBD1 (6 bases). Germline V gene sequence: CDR1 MDHEN, CDR2 SYDVKM. V lost 4 bases, J lost 6 bases, and 21 bases lay in between. The CDR3 covers 16 residues. The CDR3 bases are TGTGCCAGCAGTTCCGCCGGTGGGGGGGCGAAGGCTGAAGCTTTCTTT. The encoded protein is CASSSAGGGAKAEAFF.

The V and J genes are TRBV4-1 and TRBJ2-5; possible D gene TRBD1, 5 bases. Germline CDR1 is MGHRA and CDR2 is YSYEKL. This CDR3 contains 15 residues. V was trimmed by 1 base and J by 2 bases, leaving 11 bases between them. DNA of the CDR3: TGCGCCAGCAGCCAAGTCTTCCCAGGGCAAGAGACCCAGTACTTC. It specifies CASSQVFPGQETQYF.

The V and J genes are TRBV3-1 (or the pseudogene TRBV3-2) and TRBJ2-2; TRBD2 aligns across 10 bases. The germline V gene has CDR1 LGHDT and CDR2 YNNKEL (reference sequence). J lost 6 bases, V lost 0 bases, and 4 bases had no gene match. This CDR3 is 16 amino acids long. In DNA, the CDR3 is TGTGCCAGCAGCCAAGAACCTAGCGGGAGAGCCGGGGAGCTGTTTTTT. It encodes CASSQEPSGRAGELFF.

The chain carries TRBV25-1 and TRBJ2-3; D possibly corresponds to TRBD1 (6 bases). Per germline, CDR1 MGHDK and CDR2 SYGVNS. The CDR3 has 13 residues. Deletions cut 6 bases from V and 7 bases from J, with 14 bases between. Written as DNA, the CDR3 is TGTGCCAGCAGATACAGGGAATTGAATACGCAGTATTTT. It codes for CASRYRELNTQYF.

The chain employs TRBV4-1 and TRBJ2-3; D remains unclear. CDR1 is MGHRA, CDR2 YSYEKL, per germline. The CDR3 totals 16 residues. The V and J ends lost 0 bases and 0 bases respectively, with 10 bases between them. The CDR3, as DNA: TGCGCCAGCAGCCAAGAGTCTAGACCCAGCACAGATACGCAGTATTTT. It translates to CASSQESRPSTDTQYF.

In this sample, this clone turned up a few times. V usage is TRBV28 and J usage is TRBJ2-1; 8 nucleotides agree with TRBD2. The CDR3 runs 13 residues. V was pared by 6 bases and J by 12 bases, with 10 bases of the junction left unmatched. CDR1 and CDR2 (germline): MDHEN, SYDVKM. The CDR3 reads CASRRLLAEGQFF. CDR3 nucleotides: TGTGCCAGCAGGCGTTTACTAGCGGAGGGGCAGTTCTTC.

This chain connects TRBV4-2 to TRBJ1-2; D gene uncertain. Trimming took off 2 bases at V and 4 bases at J, with 11 bases between the two ends. Germline V lookup: CDR1 LGHNA, CDR2 YNFKEQ. This CDR3 has 14 amino acids. Here the CDR3 reads CASSQNLAVYGYTF. The CDR3 DNA sequence: TGTGCCAGCAGCCAAAATTTGGCAGTCTATGGCTACACCTTC.